This entry lists 14 T cell receptor beta chains sequenced from one sample in a study of cytomegalovirus exposure and HLA in healthy donors. Primers for the PCR totalled 60 Vbeta and 13 Jbeta. Measured with immunoSEQ multiplex PCR; TCRdb has only the in-frame clones, and not every one. The sample totals roughly 79,000 clones. Input material: PBMCs. The receptor source for this set is a man between 25 and 39 years old in good health and CMV-seronegative.

The chain recombines TRBV5-4 with TRBJ2-5; the match to TRBD1 covers 7 bases. Germline V gene data show CDR1 as SGHNT and CDR2 as YYREEE (reference sequence). J was trimmed by 5 bases and V by 3 bases; bases with no gene match: 7. CDR3 size: 14 residues. The DNA for the CDR3 is TGTGCCAGCAGCTCACCGACACAGGGGGAGACCCAGTACTTC. This sequence encodes CASSSPTQGETQYF.

The chain uses TRBV7-8 and TRBJ2-7; TRBD1 aligns across 9 bases. V shed 5 bases and J 3 bases; nucleotides not matched to a gene: 8. The CDR3 has 15 residues. Germline loops: CDR1 SGHVS, CDR2 FQNEAQ. The CDR3 is CASSATRDRVYEQYF. CDR3 nucleotides: TGTGCCAGCAGCGCCACCCGGGACAGGGTCTACGAGCAGTACTTC.

The chain couples TRBV5-1 to TRBJ2-6; the match to TRBD2 covers 11 bases. Looked up from germline, CDR1 is SGHRS and CDR2 is YFSETQ. V shed 2 bases, J shed 3 bases, and the junction held 4 bases outside the gene matches. This CDR3 spans 17 amino acids. CDR3 nucleotides: TGCGCCAGCAGCTTACTAGCGGGAGAAGGTGGGGCCAACGTCCTGACTTTC. It yields the protein CASSLLAGEGGANVLTF.

The chain is built from TRBV11-3 and TRBJ2-2, with a possible D match to TRBD1 (5 bases). The CDR3 is 12 residues long. V lost 8 bases to trimming and J lost 1 base, with 5 bases between them. In germline, CDR1 is SGHNT, CDR2 YENEEA. CDR3 in amino acids: CASQGNTGELFF. The CDR3 DNA is TGTGCCAGCCAGGGGAACACCGGGGAGCTGTTTTTT.

This chain joins TRBV5-4 and TRBJ2-7; possible D gene TRBD1, 6 bases. The CDR3 spans 13 residues. The germline gives CDR1 SGHNT, CDR2 YYREEE (reference sequence). Trimming took off 0 bases at V and 2 bases at J, with 6 bases between the two ends. The CDR3 DNA is TGTGCCAGCAGCTTGGACAGGGCCTACGAGCAGTACTTC. It codes for CASSLDRAYEQYF.

The V and J genes are TRBV5-1 and TRBJ2-7, with a weak D call TRBD1 (5 bases). Trimming left V 4 bases short and J 8 bases short, with 16 bases between. The CDR3 covers 13 residues. Germline-derived CDR1 and CDR2 are SGHRS and YFSETQ. The CDR3, as DNA: TGCGCCAGCAGCGGGGAACCAGGGCTACAGCAGTACTTC. It is translated as CASSGEPGLQQYF. Complete variable domain (other parts from reference TRBV5-1 and TRBJ2-7): KAGVTQTPRYLIKTRGQQVTLSCSPISGHRSVSWYQQTPGQGLQFLFEYFSETQRNKGNFPGRFSGRQFSNSRSEMNVSTLELGDSALYLCASSGEPGLQQYFGPGTRLTVT.

The rearrangement joins TRBV7-3 to TRBJ1-6, with 7 bases that match TRBD1. V lost 0 bases to trimming and J lost 9 bases; unmatched junction nucleotides: 8. The length of the CDR3 is 16 residues. Germline values: CDR1 SGHTA, CDR2 FQGTGA. The chain's CDR3 is CASSLTTGPGSSPLHF. The CDR3 DNA follows: TGTGCCAGCAGCTTAACGACAGGGCCGGGGAGTTCACCCCTCCACTTT.

CDR3 coding DNA: TGTGCCAGCAGCCGGACCTCTAGCGGGGGGAGCGCCTACGAGCAGTACTTC. Its protein is CASSRTSSGGSAYEQYF. The chain employs TRBV11-3 and TRBJ2-7; 11 bases agree with TRBD2. This CDR3 has 17 residues. Germline V gene data show CDR1 as SGHNT and CDR2 as YENEEA. V shed 5 bases, J shed 2 bases, and the junction held 11 bases outside the gene matches.

V usage is TRBV23-1 and J usage is TRBJ2-7, with 8 bases that match TRBD1. TRBV23-1 is given ORF status, its function remaining uncertain. V was clipped by 8 bases and J by 5 bases; unmatched bases: 5. The CDR3 runs 12 residues. CDR3 residues: CASQDRVHEQYF. In DNA form, the CDR3 reads TGCGCCAGCCAGGACAGGGTCCACGAGCAGTACTTC.

V and J are TRBV5-1 and TRBJ2-1; 11 nucleotides agree with TRBD1. V dropped 6 bases and J dropped 0; count of bases not matched to a gene: 8. The germline V gene encodes CDR1 SGHRS and CDR2 YFSETQ. The CDR3 runs to 17 residues. CDR3 DNA: TGCGCCAGCACCGGGACAGGGGGTAGGGGCTCCTACAATGAGCAGTTCTTC. Its protein is CASTGTGGRGSYNEQFF.

The rearrangement joins TRBV29-1 to TRBJ2-3, with 10 bases fitting TRBD2. Germline trimming cut 6 bases from V and 8 bases from J; bases unmatched to any gene: 26. Germline V gene sequence: CDR1 SQVTM, CDR2 ANQGSEA. The CDR3 is 19 amino acids. In DNA form, the CDR3 reads TGCAGCGTGTCCATCCATGGTCCATCCAGCGGGGGGGCCTCTGGTACGCAGTATTTT. Its protein product is CSVSIHGPSSGGASGTQYF.

This clone is deemed medium-sized by its frequency. The chain links TRBV7-9 to TRBJ2-7, with TRBD1 matching 9 bases. The trim removed 5 bases at V and 5 bases at J, leaving 10 bases unmatched. This CDR3 has 15 residues. Germline CDR1 is SEHNR and CDR2 is FQNEAQ (reference sequence). The CDR3 loop is CASSPGDRVSDEQYF. The CDR3 DNA is TGTGCCAGCAGCCCAGGGGACAGGGTGAGCGACGAGCAGTACTTC. Variable domain in full (rest from reference TRBV7-9 and TRBJ2-7): DTGVSQNPRHKITKRGQNVTFRCDPISEHNRLYWYRQTLGQGPEFLTYFQNEAQLEKSRLLSDRFSAERPKGSFSTLEIQRTEQGDSAMYLCASSPGDRVSDEQYFGPGTRLTVT.

In DNA, the CDR3 is TGTGCCAGCAGCTTAGCGGGGGGAAGGCGCGAGCAGTACTTC. Its translation is CASSLAGGRREQYF. The chain links TRBV7-2 to TRBJ2-7; possible D gene TRBD2, 6 bases. The CDR3 spans 14 residues. Trimming stripped 0 bases from V and 6 bases from J, with 12 bases between. Germline lookup yields CDR1 SGHTA and CDR2 FQGNSA.

V usage is TRBV7-9 and J usage is TRBJ2-7; 14 bases agree with TRBD2. Trimming took 4 bases from V and 1 from J; bases not matched to a gene: 6. Germline V gives CDR1 SEHNR, CDR2 FQNEAQ (reference sequence). This CDR3 contains 17 residues. The CDR3 DNA sequence: TGTGCCAGCAGCTACCCCGGGACTAGCGGGAGATCCTACGAGCAGTACTTC. This sequence encodes CASSYPGTSGRSYEQYF.